The 7 T cell receptor beta chains below all came from one sample that was sequenced in a study of control samples from healthy donors and cancer patients. The table came from immunoSEQ multiplex PCR; TCRdb's copy has only in-frame clones and leaves some out. Of about 92,000 clones listed, more than 75% were seen once; the top ten hold roughly 9.8%. Sequenced material: blood. All receptors come from a woman aged 60-70 years in good health.

The genes are TRBV6-5 and TRBJ2-2; tentative D call: TRBD1 (5 bases). From germline, CDR1 is MNHEY and CDR2 SVGAGI. Between the trimmed V and J ends, which lost 2 bases and 3 bases, there was a span of 7 bases. This CDR3 comprises 14 residues. The CDR3 DNA reads as TGTGCCAGCAGTTACACAGGACACACCGGGGAGCTGTTTTTT. Translating gives CASSYTGHTGELFF.

This sequence joins TRBV27 and TRBJ1-1; D remains ambiguous. Trimming removed 6 bases at V and 1 base at J, with 6 bases between. Germline lookup yields CDR1 MNHEY and CDR2 SMNVEV (reference sequence). CDR3 length: 12 amino acids. Here the CDR3 reads CASSSQNTEAFF. The DNA for the CDR3 is TGTGCCAGCAGCTCCCAGAACACTGAAGCTTTCTTT.

The V gene is TRBV6-2 or TRBV6-3, the J gene TRBJ2-7; 8 bases are a match to TRBD2. The CDR3 has 14 amino acids. The V gene's germline CDR1 is MNHEY and CDR2 SVGEGT. Trimming at V came to 4 bases and at J to 3 bases, leaving 5 bases not matched to a gene. CDR3 sequence: CASSLAGIVYEQYF. The CDR3 nucleotides read TGTGCCAGCAGTTTAGCGGGGATCGTCTACGAGCAGTACTTC.

This chain uses TRBV28 with TRBJ2-4, with 9 bases lining up with TRBD1. The CDR3 has 21 residues. Trimming removed 5 bases from V and 3 bases from J; junction bases left unmatched: 23. Germline V gene data show CDR1 as MDHEN and CDR2 as SYDVKM. The CDR3: CASSSTGGTGKGGPGKNIQYF. CDR3 coding DNA: TGTGCCAGCAGTAGCACCGGGGGGACAGGGAAGGGTGGGCCTGGCAAAAACATTCAGTACTTC.

This chain links TRBV28 with TRBJ2-5; no firm D call. There are 14 residues in the CDR3. CDR1 and CDR2 (germline): MDHEN, SYDVKM. Trimming removed 1 base from V and 5 bases from J, with 11 bases in between. CDR3 amino acids: CASSLSRGGETQYF. CDR3 DNA sequence: TGTGCCAGCAGTTTATCTAGAGGTGGGGAGACCCAGTACTTC.

The chain's CDR3 is CASSYLKRGYYEQYF. The CDR3 DNA reads TGTGCCAGCAGCTACCTTAAGCGGGGGTATTACGAGCAGTACTTC. J is TRBJ2-7 and V is TRBV7-7, with 8 bases aligning to TRBD2. The CDR3 has 15 amino acids. V trimming: 4 bases; J trimming: 4 bases; junction bases outside the gene matches: 9. From germline, CDR1 is SSHAT and CDR2 FNYEAQ (reference sequence).

On this clone: This same CDR3 is encoded by further DNA sequences in the sample. This rearrangement joins TRBV3-1 (or the pseudogene TRBV3-2) to TRBJ2-1; no firm D call. Germline V lookup: CDR1 LGHDT, CDR2 YNNKEL (reference sequence). V was clipped by 0 bases and J by 4 bases, with 4 bases between them. There are 13 residues in the CDR3. Here the CDR3 DNA reads TGTGCCAGCAGCCAAGATAGATACAATGAGCAGTTCTTC. Translating it yields CASSQDRYNEQFF.